These 15 T cell receptor beta chains were all obtained from the same sample, sequenced in a study of T cell changes during pregnancy in multiple sclerosis. Libraries were prepared by immunoSEQ multiplex PCR; TCRdb keeps only in-frame clonotypes and omits some of them. The sample consists of tens of thousands of clones, about nine tenths of them appearing once. The specimen was peripheral blood, collected after pregnancy. Receptors were obtained from a female donor in good health, enrolled as a control in a pregnancy study.

V is TRBV4-3 and J is TRBJ1-4; D call uncertain. This CDR3 region has 15 residues. Trimming cost V 0 bases and J 14 bases, with 19 bases left between them. Germline loops: CDR1 LGHNA, CDR2 YSLEER. The CDR3 reads CASSQDRQSSLRLFF. For the CDR3, the DNA is TGCGCCAGCAGCCAAGATCGGCAGAGTTCCTTGAGGCTGTTTTTT.

V usage is TRBV30 and J usage is TRBJ1-1; D uncertain. Trimming removed 4 bases at V and 6 bases at J, with 12 bases between. Germline V gene sequence: CDR1 GTSNPN, CDR2 SVGIG (reference sequence). The CDR3 totals 12 residues. CDR3 nucleotide sequence: TGTGCCTGGACCCTCCTCGGGGCTGAAGCTTTCTTT. It encodes CAWTLLGAEAFF.

Here the CDR3 DNA reads TGCGCCAGCAGCCAAGTGTCCTCAGGGGTTACTAACTATGGCTACACCTTC. Translation: CASSQVSSGVTNYGYTF. The J gene is TRBJ1-2, the V gene TRBV4-1; a possible D gene is TRBD1 (6 bases). The CDR3 runs 17 residues. With 1 base removed from V and 0 bases from J, the gap between germline ends came to 15 bases. CDR1 is MGHRA, CDR2 YSYEKL, per germline.

V usage is TRBV9 and J usage is TRBJ2-1, with 9 bases fitting TRBD2. Germline V lookup: CDR1 SGDLS, CDR2 YYNGEE. J gave up 5 bases and V 0 bases, and 12 bases lay outside the gene matches. The CDR3 runs to 18 residues. This CDR3 reads CASSVASGGPQTHNEQFF. DNA of the CDR3: TGTGCCAGCAGCGTAGCCAGCGGGGGGCCCCAAACACACAATGAGCAGTTCTTC.

The chain links TRBV19 to TRBJ2-7, with D unclear. The CDR3 is 14 residues long. V shed 8 bases and J shed 2 bases, with 16 bases lying between them. In germline, CDR1 is LNHDA, CDR2 SQIVND (reference sequence). The CDR3 reads CASSPLRVTYEQYF. CDR3 DNA sequence: TGTGCCAGTTCGCCCCTTAGAGTTACCTACGAGCAGTACTTC.

The chain carries TRBV5-6 and TRBJ1-6; 7 positions agree with TRBD1. Germline values: CDR1 SGHDT, CDR2 YYEEEE. The V gene end was trimmed by 0 bases and the J gene end by 7 bases; junction bases not matched to a gene: 7. This CDR3 is 16 amino acids long. As DNA, the CDR3 is TGTGCCAGCAGCTTGGGAGGGACAGTTAACAATTCACCCCTCCACTTT. This gives the protein CASSLGGTVNNSPLHF.

This chain links TRBV27 with TRBJ2-7; maybe TRBD1 (6 bases). The CDR3 is 14 residues long. The germline V and J ends were trimmed by 6 bases and 5 bases, with 17 bases remaining between them. Germline CDR1 and CDR2: MNHEY and SMNVEV (reference sequence). The CDR3 sequence is CASSPQGRGNEQYF. For the CDR3, the DNA is TGTGCCAGCAGCCCACAGGGCAGAGGAAACGAGCAGTACTTC.

The chain is built from TRBV4-1 and TRBJ2-2, with 14 positions matching TRBD2. The CDR3 sequence is 19 residues long. The germline V gene encodes CDR1 MGHRA and CDR2 YSYEKL. Unmatched junction bases numbered 8, after V lost 5 bases and J lost 0 bases. CDR3 nucleotides: TGCGCCAGCAGCACCCCAAGACTAGCGGGGGGGCCGAACACCGGGGAGCTGTTTTTT. This codes for CASSTPRLAGGPNTGELFF.

Regarding this clone: The conserved closing phenylalanine or tryptophan is absent in this CDR3, likely reflecting a read error. The rearrangement uses TRBV18 and TRBJ2-7; 9 nucleotides align to TRBD1. Germline values: CDR1 KGHSH, CDR2 LQKENI. Germline trimming cut 2 bases from V and 4 bases from J; bases unmatched to any gene: 18. This CDR3 has 19 residues. CDR3 region: CASSPKRGIRDRVFYEQYL. The CDR3 DNA reads TGTGCCAGCTCACCAAAACGGGGGATCCGGGACAGGGTTTTTTACGAGCAGTACCTC.

The V gene is TRBV4-2, the J gene TRBJ1-1; TRBD1 might be the D (5 bases). Trimming left V 0 bases short and J 1 base short, with 9 bases between. This CDR3 region has 15 residues. The germline CDR1 and CDR2 sequences are LGHNA and YNFKEQ. CDR3 residues: CASSQEGRGNTEAFF. As DNA, the CDR3 is TGTGCCAGCAGCCAAGAGGGGCGCGGGAACACTGAAGCTTTCTTT.

The chain is built from TRBV5-6 and TRBJ2-7, with D perhaps matching TRBD1 (6 bases). V was pared by 0 bases and J by 4 bases, with 11 bases between. From germline, CDR1 is SGHDT and CDR2 YYEEEE. The CDR3 runs to 14 residues. CDR3 DNA: TGTGCCAGCAGCTTGGTAGGACAGATTTACGAGCAGTACTTC. As protein: CASSLVGQIYEQYF.

J is TRBJ1-2 and V is TRBV13, with D possibly being TRBD1 (6 bases). The V gene lost 6 bases and the J gene lost 1 base, with 21 bases spanning the gap. From germline, CDR1 is PRHDT and CDR2 FYEKMQ (reference sequence). The CDR3 has 17 residues. The CDR3 bases are TGTGCCAGCAGTCTAACGGGGAAGACAGGAGATAACTATGGCTACACCTTC. It yields the protein CASSLTGKTGDNYGYTF.

This clone has a handful of counts. V usage is TRBV6-1 and J usage is TRBJ1-2, with 7 bases that match TRBD1. The junction had 5 bases not matched to a gene; V was cut back by 10 bases and J by 0 bases. The CDR3 loop spans 13 amino acids. Per germline, CDR1 MNHNS and CDR2 SASEGT. CDR3 nucleotide sequence: TGTGCCACTAGCAGGGGGACTAACTATGGCTACACCTTC. Its protein is CATSRGTNYGYTF.

The V and J genes are TRBV7-9 and TRBJ2-7; D remains ambiguous. This CDR3 has 12 residues. Germline values: CDR1 SEHNR, CDR2 FQNEAQ (reference sequence). V was shortened by 1 base and J by 5 bases, with 6 bases between the two germline ends. This chain's CDR3 is CASSLGQNEQYF. CDR3 nucleotides: TGTGCCAGCAGCTTAGGTCAGAACGAGCAGTACTTC. Based on the CDR3 plus reference TRBV7-9 and TRBJ2-7, the full variable domain is DTGVSQNPRHKITKRGQNVTFRCDPISEHNRLYWYRQTLGQGPEFLTYFQNEAQLEKSRLLSDRFSAERPKGSFSTLEIQRTEQGDSAMYLCASSLGQNEQYFGPGTRLTVT.

This clone was recorded a few times. The CDR3 DNA sequence: TGTGCCAGCAGCTTGGCCGAAGACAGTTTCAATGAGCAGTTCTTC. It codes for CASSLAEDSFNEQFF. V and J are TRBV5-8 and TRBJ2-1, with a weak D call TRBD1 (5 bases). Germline-derived CDR1 and CDR2 are SGHTS and YDEGEE. This CDR3 has 15 residues. V was pared by 0 bases and J by 6 bases, with 13 bases between.